Sequencing of this TCR beta chain was carried out in a study of cytomegalovirus exposure and HLA in healthy donors. Study at large: A previous analysis identified 100 million to 120 million unique TCR beta sequences derived from some 200 million T cells.

Germline CDR1 LNHDA, CDR2 SQIVND (reference sequence). Trimming cost V 9 bases and J 2 bases; bases outside gene matches: 8. The CDR3 length is 15 residues. Study conclusions and caveats: Relative to equally common others, HLA-associated TCR beta chains showed greater clonal expansion in a later analysis. The dataset shows that most TCR sequences were rare, while some public TCRs occurred in many donors.

13 Jbeta primers and 60 Vbeta primers were used for the PCR. Clones were sequenced by immunoSEQ multiplex PCR, and TCRdb holds only the in-frame ones, with some missing. The sample holds 200,000 or so clones, approximately 80% seen once. Of note for this clone: The antigen is unknown.

The chain combines TRBV19 with TRBJ1-5, with TRBD1 matching 9 bases. The sequence derives from a woman between 18 and 29 years old in good health and CMV-seropositive. The source material was PBMCs. The DNA of the CDR3 is TGTGCCAGCACTAAGGACAGGGGTCGCAATCAGCCCCAGCATTTT. It is translated as CASTKDRGRNQPQHF.